This is a list of T cell receptor beta chains from one sample in a study of blood T cell repertoires in COVID-19. Profiled with immunoSEQ multiplex PCR; TCRdb holds only in-frame clones, not every one. The table records about 500,000 clones, around 90% of them present only once. Sequencing was done on a sample of peripheral blood. These receptors came from a woman between 50 and 59 years old with COVID-19, enrolled during active disease. Both conserved end residues are part of each CDR3. The D gene is left open where the match is weak.

J gene: TRBJ2-6; D gene: NA; V gene: TRBV19; CDR3 DNA: TGTGCCAGTAGTATTCGGAGAATCGGAACTGGGGCCAACGTCCTGACTTTC; CDR3 protein: CASSIRRIGTGANVLTF
J gene: TRBJ2-3; D gene: NA; V gene: TRBV2; CDR3 DNA: TGTGCCAGCAGTGAAGATCGAGGATTGCGGGCAGATACGCAGTATTTT; CDR3 protein: CASSEDRGLRADTQYF
J gene: TRBJ1-2; D gene: NA; V gene: TRBV7-8; CDR3 DNA: TGTGCCAGCAGCTTAAATAGGGGCGCGGTCAACTATGGCTACACCTTC; CDR3 protein: CASSLNRGAVNYGYTF
J gene: TRBJ2-6; D gene: TRBD1; V gene: TRBV28; CDR3 DNA: TGTGCCAGCAGTTGGGGACAGGGTCCTTCCTCTGGGGCCAACGTCCTGACTTTC; CDR3 protein: CASSWGQGPSSGANVLTF
J gene: TRBJ2-7; D gene: NA; V gene: TRBV5-5; CDR3 DNA: TGTGCCTCCCAGAGGAGGTCTGACGAGCAGTACTTC; CDR3 protein: CASQRRSDEQYF
J gene: TRBJ2-7; D gene: NA; V gene: TRBV6-5; CDR3 DNA: TGTGCCAGCAGTTACATTGGCCAGGGCGACGAGCAGTACTTC; CDR3 protein: CASSYIGQGDEQYF
J gene: TRBJ1-1; D gene: TRBD1; V gene: TRBV27; CDR3 DNA: TGTGCCAGCAGCGATTCTCTGGACAGGAAGCGGGCTTTCTTT; CDR3 protein: CASSDSLDRKRAFF
J gene: TRBJ2-3; D gene: NA; V gene: TRBV7-9; CDR3 DNA: TGTGCCAGCACAGCCGTGGTTCGCTCCGACACAGATACGCAGTATTTT; CDR3 protein: CASTAVVRSDTDTQYF
J gene: TRBJ1-6; D gene: NA; V gene: TRBV19; CDR3 DNA: TGTGCCAGTGGCCGGGGGAGCTCCTATAATTCACCCCTCCACTTT; CDR3 protein: CASGRGSSYNSPLHF
J gene: TRBJ1-1; D gene: NA; V gene: TRBV6-6; CDR3 DNA: TGTGCCAGCAGTCAAACGGGGGACACTGAAGCTTTCTTT; CDR3 protein: CASSQTGDTEAFF